These T cell receptor beta chains were read from a single sample in a study of blood T cell repertoires in COVID-19. The protocol was immunoSEQ multiplex PCR, while the TCRdb copy is restricted to in-frame clones and leaves out a portion. The sample consists of some 64,000 clones, more than 60% of them appearing once. The sequencing input was peripheral blood. The receptors were gathered from a woman of 80 years or more with active or convalescent COVID-19. Each CDR3 is given with its conserved first and last residue. The order of the fields is D gene, clone size, J gene, V gene, CDR3 DNA, CDR3 protein. D genes are given only for firm matches. Clone size is stated in some rows and not others, as once, few, many or a class when expanded.

. many TRBJ1-1 TRBV5-4 TGTGCCAGCAGCTTCGCAGGGGTCACAAACACTGAAGCTTTCTTT CASSFAGVTNTEAFF
TRBD1 . TRBJ1-2 TRBV19 TGTGCCAGTAGACAGGGGGGAGTCTATGGCTACACCTTC CASRQGGVYGYTF
. . TRBJ1-5 TRBV4-1 TGCGCCAGCAGCCAAGCGCCAGGGGAGTATCAGCCCCAGCATTTT CASSQAPGEYQPQHF
. . TRBJ1-4 TRBV7-2 TGTGCCAGCAGCCCTTGGGGAGGGCCCGAAAAACTGTTTTTT CASSPWGGPEKLFF
. . TRBJ1-1 TRBV7-2 TGTGCCAGCAGTTCCAGGGGTAGTAGCACTGAAGCTTTCTTT CASSSRGSSTEAFF
TRBD1 many TRBJ2-2 TRBV13 TGTGCCAGCAGCCGCCTAGTGACAGGGAGCACCGGGGAGCTGTTTTTT CASSRLVTGSTGELFF
. . TRBJ2-2 TRBV5-4 TGTGCCAGCAGCAGGATTCAGGGGCGTGACACCGGGGAGCTGTTTTTT CASSRIQGRDTGELFF
TRBD2 . TRBJ2-3 TRBV18 TGTGCCAGCTCACCATCATCTAGCGGGGGGCGGGCAGATACGCAGTATTTT CASSPSSSGGRADTQYF
TRBD1 . TRBJ1-2 TRBV27 TGTGCCAGCAGCCAGGACAGGTTGTATGGCTACACCTTC CASSQDRLYGYTF
. . TRBJ1-1 TRBV9 TGTGCCAGCAGCGAGCCTCAGGGGTTGTCGAACACTGAAGCTTTCTTT CASSEPQGLSNTEAFF
. . TRBJ2-7 TRBV7-8 TGTGCCAGCAGCTTGCAGGGGCCCTACGAGCAGTACTTC CASSLQGPYEQYF
. . TRBJ1-1 TRBV20-1 TGCAGTGCTCTCTTGAACACTGAAGCTTTCTTT CSALLNTEAFF
. . TRBJ1-1 TRBV6-1 TGTGCCAGCAGTGACCCCGGGACACCGAACACTGAAGCTTTCTTT CASSDPGTPNTEAFF
TRBD1 . TRBJ1-5 TRBV19 TGTGCCAGTAGCGACAGGGGACTCCAGCCCCAGCATTTT CASSDRGLQPQHF
TRBD2 . TRBJ2-7 TRBV6-5 TGTGCCAGCAACTCCCTTAATCGGGGGGATAAGCAGTACTTC CASNSLNRGDKQYF
. few TRBJ1-2 TRBV4-1 TGCGCCAGCAGCCGGGAAGGGGCCTATGGCTACACCTTC CASSREGAYGYTF
TRBD1 . TRBJ2-7 TRBV5-1 TGCGCCAGCAGCTTGGCGACAGGGGGCATGTCCTACGAGCAGTACTTC CASSLATGGMSYEQYF
TRBD1 . TRBJ1-4 TRBV5-1 TGCGCCAGCAGCCTAGGGACAGGACAACAAAATGAAAAACTGTTTTTT CASSLGTGQQNEKLFF
. medium-sized TRBJ2-1 TRBV6-5 TGTGCCAGCAGTCCGACAGGGAGGAATGAGCAGTTCTTC CASSPTGRNEQFF
TRBD2 . TRBJ2-3 TRBV9 TGTGCCAGCAGCCGCGGGGGGGCAGATACGCAGTATTTT CASSRGGADTQYF
TRBD1 . TRBJ2-5 TRBV11-1 TGTGCCAGCAGCTATACAGGGGGCAGGGAGACCCAGTACTTC CASSYTGGRETQYF
. . TRBJ1-5 TRBV6-5 TGTGCCAGCGGGAGCGGGATAGGCAATCAGCCCCAGCATTTT CASGSGIGNQPQHF
TRBD2 . TRBJ2-5 TRBV5-1 TGCGCCAGCAGCCCAGGGACTAGCGGGGGGGCAGAGACCCAGTACTTC CASSPGTSGGAETQYF
TRBD1 . TRBJ1-2 TRBV29-1 TGCAGCGTCCGCAGGGGGCAGAGCTATGGCTACACCTTC CSVRRGQSYGYTF
TRBD1 . TRBJ1-5 TRBV6-5 TGTGCCAGCAGTTACCGGGACAGGGTAAGCAATCAGCCCCAGCATTTT CASSYRDRVSNQPQHF
. . TRBJ2-2 TRBV13 TGTGCCAGCAGCTTAGGGACAGAAATAAGAAACACCGGGGAGCTGTTTTTT CASSLGTEIRNTGELFF
. . TRBJ1-6 TRBV18 TGTGCCAGCTCACCAAAGACAGTCAGAGCTTATAATTCACCCCTCCACTTT CASSPKTVRAYNSPLHF
TRBD1 . TRBJ2-7 TRBV19 TGTGCCAGTAGCCCCCTCCGGGGACAGGGTTTTGACTACGAGCAGTACTTC CASSPLRGQGFDYEQYF
. . TRBJ1-1 TRBV3-1/TRBV3-2 TGTGCCAGCAGCCCCTCACGGAGCACTGAAGCTTTCTTT CASSPSRSTEAFF
. . TRBJ1-1 TRBV11-2 TGTGCCAGCAGCTTAATAATCGACACTGAAGCTTTCTTT CASSLIIDTEAFF
. . TRBJ1-2 TRBV19 TGTGCCAGTAGTATTCTGGTAGGGGTTAACTATGGCTACACCTTC CASSILVGVNYGYTF
. . TRBJ2-5 TRBV10-1 TGCGCCAGCAGTAGGGAAAGCGGAAAGACCCAGTACTTC CASSRESGKTQYF
. . TRBJ1-1 TRBV6-6 TGTGCCAGCAGCCCTCTGAACACTGAAGCTTTCTTT CASSPLNTEAFF
. . TRBJ1-5 TRBV7-2 TGTGCCAGCAATATTGACAGTTACAATCAGCCCCAGCATTTT CASNIDSYNQPQHF
TRBD1 . TRBJ2-2 TRBV5-1 TGCGCCAGCAGCTTGAGGGTTAAGGAATTGAGGAGAGACAGGGGACCGGAGGGGCGGTTTTTT CASSLRVKELRRDRGPEGRFF
. . TRBJ1-2 TRBV5-4 TGTGCCAGCAGCCCGGGAGGTGGCTATGGCTACACCTTC CASSPGGGYGYTF
TRBD1 . TRBJ1-2 TRBV7-9 TGTGCCAGCAGCTGGGGACAGACCGCCTATGGCTACACCTTC CASSWGQTAYGYTF
. few TRBJ2-3 TRBV18 TGTGCCAGCTCACCCAGGGCTAACACAGATACGCAGTATTTT CASSPRANTDTQYF
. . TRBJ1-1 TRBV2 TGTGCCAGCAGACAGGGCACTGAAGCTTTCTTT CASRQGTEAFF
TRBD1 once TRBJ1-6 TRBV11-3 TGTGCCAGCAGCAAACAGGGGGCTCGGTCACCCCTCCACTTT CASSKQGARSPLHF
. . TRBJ1-6 TRBV5-5 TGTGCCAGCAGCCGTGGTGCTGGCGGGTCCTATAATTCACCCCTCCACTTT CASSRGAGGSYNSPLHF
TRBD2 . TRBJ2-7 TRBV5-1 TGCGCCAGCGCTCAGACCCGGGGGGTGAACGAGCAGTACTTC CASAQTRGVNEQYF
TRBD1 . TRBJ1-2 TRBV9 TGTGCCAGCAGCATGGCAGGGGGGTTTAACTATGGCTACACCTTC CASSMAGGFNYGYTF
. few TRBJ1-2 TRBV18 TGTGCCAGCTCACCCGAACAGGGTTATGGCTACACCTTC CASSPEQGYGYTF
. . TRBJ1-3 TRBV4-1 TGCGCCAGCAGCCAAGGGAGAGAAATCTCTGGAAACACCATATATTTT CASSQGREISGNTIYF